This TCR beta chain was retrieved from a study of cytomegalovirus exposure and HLA in healthy donors. With 4 bases clipped from V and 14 bases from J, the junction kept 12 bases outside the gene matches. CDR1 is SGHNT, CDR2 YYREEE, per germline (reference sequence). The CDR3 is 13 amino acids. PCR primers comprised 60 Vbeta and 13 Jbeta primers. Generated by immunoSEQ multiplex PCR, the TCRdb table keeps only in-frame clones and is missing some. The sample carries roughly 80,000 clones, roughly two thirds recorded once. Sequences were obtained from PBMCs. The source is a woman aged 50 to 60 in good health and CMV-seropositive. The chain is built from TRBV5-4 and TRBJ2-1; 7 bases agree with TRBD1. The CDR3 protein is CASSQENRDSEFF. CDR3 bases: TGTGCCAGCAGCCAGGAAAACCGGGACAGCGAGTTCTTC.